The clone carrying this T cell receptor (beta chain) has only a few counts. This specimen comes from a study of CD8+ T cells in alopecia areata. Study-wide background: Each day, treated patients took oral tofacitinib twice, at 5 to 10 mg per dose. Once tofacitinib had been taken for 6 to 18 months, 6 months off drug followed.

The sequencing template was cDNA reverse transcribed from extracted RNA. The assay was immunoSEQ multiplex PCR, and TCRdb's table has in-frame clones only and misses some. The sample carries 90,000 to 100,000 clones, roughly two fifths recorded once. Lesional scalp tissue (obtained by punch biopsy) and peripheral blood were collected from alopecia areata patients. Cell sorting was applied to PBMCs, and CD4+ and CD8+ T cells were collected. This CDR3 comprises 12 residues. The germline V gene encodes CDR1 MDHEN and CDR2 SYDVKM. V lost 4 bases and J lost 7, with 8 bases in between. The chain combines TRBV28 with TRBJ1-5; maybe TRBD1 (5 bases). Sequenced material: CD4+ T cells sorted from blood. The clonotype was recovered from a human donor with alopecia areata. The CDR3 DNA reads TGTGCCAGCAGTTCCAGGGTACAGCCCCAGCATTTT. Protein sequence: CASSSRVQPQHF.